This TCR beta chain is from a study of blood T cell repertoires in COVID-19. Germline CDR1 KGHDR, CDR2 SFDVKD. The CDR3 consists of 13 residues. The V and J ends lost 7 bases and 8 bases, in that order; junction bases with no gene match: 6. Cohort placement rested on clinical history that participants reported themselves. Recovery among Cohort 3 donors was established by two negative PCRs, clearance, or symptom resolution. Original analysis: Amplification of reference gene primers was used by the study to estimate nucleated cell counts. Some clones are missing from TCRdb's copy, which holds only in-frame ones; the method was immunoSEQ multiplex PCR. V, J and clone size reflect that table, while D and trimming were determined from the DNA. In the table there are some 140,000 clones, about 79% of which are singletons.

Sequencing used PBMCs or T cells enriched from blood (not recorded which). The V gene is TRBV24-1, the J gene TRBJ2-1, with 8 bases matching TRBD2. This receptor was taken from a man aged 50 or older who had recovered from COVID-19. For the CDR3, the DNA is TGTGCCACCAGGGCCGGGGGGGCCGATGAGCAGTTCTTC. It translates to CATRAGGADEQFF.